This T cell receptor (beta chain) was observed in a study of cytomegalovirus exposure and HLA in healthy donors. Overall study results and limits: The study designated roughly 160 TCR beta chains cytomegalovirus-associated. The tendency of first-cohort TCR clusters to co-occur in the 120 or so validation repertoires was the finding of a later analysis. There were a few CMV-associated chains whose specificity for CMV antigens was confirmed in vitro.

From the roughly 120-subject validation cohort, which was separate from the roughly 700-subject first cohort, the donors were drawn. The method was immunoSEQ multiplex PCR; TCRdb's version includes in-frame clones alone and lacks a portion of them. Altogether about 74,000 clones are present, 94% being singletons, with the ten largest covering 1.5% to 2%. Of note for this clone: The target antigen is unknown.

This CDR3 contains 15 residues. The V gene end was trimmed by 1 base and the J gene end by 9 bases; junction bases not matched to a gene: 10. Germline V gives CDR1 SEHNR, CDR2 FQNEAQ (reference sequence). Specimen: PBMCs. This sequence joins TRBV7-9 and TRBJ2-5; 8 bases line up with TRBD1. The clonotype comes from a woman younger than 30 in good health and CMV-seropositive. The CDR3 region has the DNA TGTGCCAGCAGCTTAGTACCAGGGGGCGCGAGGGCCCAGTACTTC. Translating gives CASSLVPGGARAQYF. Full variable domain (missing parts from reference TRBV7-9 and TRBJ2-5): DTGVSQNPRHKITKRGQNVTFRCDPISEHNRLYWYRQTLGQGPEFLTYFQNEAQLEKSRLLSDRFSAERPKGSFSTLEIQRTEQGDSAMYLCASSLVPGGARAQYFGPGTRLLVL.